The TCR beta chain described here comes from a study of cytomegalovirus exposure and HLA in healthy donors. CDR1 is MDHEN, CDR2 SYDVKM, per germline. This CDR3 is 13 amino acids long. Trimming took 6 bases from V and 3 from J, leaving 12 bases between them. Researchers ran the PCR with 60 Vbeta and 13 Jbeta primers. Sequenced by immunoSEQ multiplex PCR; TCRdb stores in-frame clones only, minus some. The table shows roughly 130,000 clones, with over 60% occurring only once. The receptor was derived from a male donor in good health and CMV-seropositive. The chain joins TRBV28 to TRBJ2-7, with D possibly matching TRBD2 (6 bases). The sample consisted of PBMCs. The CDR3 DNA reads as TGTGCCAGCAGGGCGGGGCCATTCTACGAGCAGTACTTC. Translating gives CASRAGPFYEQYF.